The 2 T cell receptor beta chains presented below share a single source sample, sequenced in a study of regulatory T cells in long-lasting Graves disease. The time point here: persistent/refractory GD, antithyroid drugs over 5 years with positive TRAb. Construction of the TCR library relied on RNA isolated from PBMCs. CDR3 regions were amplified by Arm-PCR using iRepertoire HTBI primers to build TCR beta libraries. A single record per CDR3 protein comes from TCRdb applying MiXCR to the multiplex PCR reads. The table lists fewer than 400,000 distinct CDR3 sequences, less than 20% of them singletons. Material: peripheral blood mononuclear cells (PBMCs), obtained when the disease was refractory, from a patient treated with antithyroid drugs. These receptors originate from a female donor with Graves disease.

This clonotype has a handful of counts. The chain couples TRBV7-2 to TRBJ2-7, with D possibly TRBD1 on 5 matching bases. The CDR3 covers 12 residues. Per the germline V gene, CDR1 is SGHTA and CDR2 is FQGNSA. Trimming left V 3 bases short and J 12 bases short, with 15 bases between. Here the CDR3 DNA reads TGTGCCAGCAGCTTTGGGAAGGGGCCCGGGTACTTC. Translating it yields CASSFGKGPGYF.

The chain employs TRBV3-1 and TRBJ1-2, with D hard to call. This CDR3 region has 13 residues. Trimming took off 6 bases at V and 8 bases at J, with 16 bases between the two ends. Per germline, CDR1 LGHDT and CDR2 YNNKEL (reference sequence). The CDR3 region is CASSRSTAQGYTF. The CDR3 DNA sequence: TGTGCCAGCAGTCGATCGACGGCTCAAGGCTACACCTTC.